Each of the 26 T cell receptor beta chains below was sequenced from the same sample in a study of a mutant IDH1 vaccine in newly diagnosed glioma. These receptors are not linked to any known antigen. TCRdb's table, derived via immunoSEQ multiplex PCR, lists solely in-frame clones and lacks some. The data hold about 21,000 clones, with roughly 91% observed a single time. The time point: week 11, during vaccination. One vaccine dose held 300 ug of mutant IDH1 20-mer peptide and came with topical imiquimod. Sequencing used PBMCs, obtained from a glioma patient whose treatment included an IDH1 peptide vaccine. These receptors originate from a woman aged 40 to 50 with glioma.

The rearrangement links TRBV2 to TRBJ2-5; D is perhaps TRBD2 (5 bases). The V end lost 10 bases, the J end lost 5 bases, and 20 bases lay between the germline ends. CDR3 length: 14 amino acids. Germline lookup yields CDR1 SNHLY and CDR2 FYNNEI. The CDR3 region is CATMDWARGETQYF. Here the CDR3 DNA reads TGTGCCACTATGGACTGGGCGAGAGGCGAGACCCAGTACTTC.

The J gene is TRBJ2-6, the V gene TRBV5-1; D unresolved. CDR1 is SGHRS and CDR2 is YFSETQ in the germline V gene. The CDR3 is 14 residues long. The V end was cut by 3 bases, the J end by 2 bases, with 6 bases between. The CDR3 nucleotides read TGCGCCAGCAGCTCGGCACCTGGGGCCAACGTCCTGACTTTC. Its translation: CASSSAPGANVLTF.

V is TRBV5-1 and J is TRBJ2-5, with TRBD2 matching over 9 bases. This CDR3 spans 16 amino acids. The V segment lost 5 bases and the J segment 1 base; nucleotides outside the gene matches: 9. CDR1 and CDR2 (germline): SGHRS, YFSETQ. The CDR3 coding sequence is TGCGCCAGCAGTCTTAGCGGGAGTGGGGGCCAAGAGACCCAGTACTTC. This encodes CASSLSGSGGQETQYF.

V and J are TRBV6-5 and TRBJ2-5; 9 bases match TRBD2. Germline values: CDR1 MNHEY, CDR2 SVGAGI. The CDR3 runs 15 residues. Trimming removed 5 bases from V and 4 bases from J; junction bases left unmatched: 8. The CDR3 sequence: CASSNGAGGRETQYF. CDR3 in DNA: TGTGCCAGCAGTAACGGGGCGGGAGGGAGAGAGACCCAGTACTTC.

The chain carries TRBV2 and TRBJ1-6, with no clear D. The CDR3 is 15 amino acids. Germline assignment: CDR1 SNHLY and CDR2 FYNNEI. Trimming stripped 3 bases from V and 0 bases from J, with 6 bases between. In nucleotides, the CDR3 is TGTGCCAGCAGTGAGGCGAGCTCCTATAATTCACCCCTCCACTTT. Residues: CASSEASSYNSPLHF.

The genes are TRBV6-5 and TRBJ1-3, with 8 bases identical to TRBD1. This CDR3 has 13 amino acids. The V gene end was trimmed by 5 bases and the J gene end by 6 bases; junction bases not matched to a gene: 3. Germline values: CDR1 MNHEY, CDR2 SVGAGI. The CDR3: CASSPDRANTIYF. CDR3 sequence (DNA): TGTGCCAGCAGTCCGGACAGGGCAAACACCATATATTTT.

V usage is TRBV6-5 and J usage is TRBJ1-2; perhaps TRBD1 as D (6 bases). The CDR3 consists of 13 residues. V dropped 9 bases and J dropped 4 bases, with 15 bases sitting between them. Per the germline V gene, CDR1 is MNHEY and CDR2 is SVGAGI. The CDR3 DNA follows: TGTGCCAGTCGCTTGGGCAGGGGCTATGGCTACACCTTC. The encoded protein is CASRLGRGYGYTF.

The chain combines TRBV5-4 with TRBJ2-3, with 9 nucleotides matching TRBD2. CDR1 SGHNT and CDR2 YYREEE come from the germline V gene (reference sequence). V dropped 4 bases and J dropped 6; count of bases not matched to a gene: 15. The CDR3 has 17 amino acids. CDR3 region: CASSPGGSGRTGDTQYF. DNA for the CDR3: TGTGCCAGCAGCCCCGGTGGCAGCGGGAGGACCGGGGATACGCAGTATTTT. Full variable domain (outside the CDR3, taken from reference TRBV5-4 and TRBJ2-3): ETGVTQSPTHLIKTRGQQVTLRCSSQSGHNTVSWYQQALGQGPQFIFQYYREEENGRGNFPPRFSGLQFPNYSSELNVNALELDDSALYLCASSPGGSGRTGDTQYFGPGTRLTVL.

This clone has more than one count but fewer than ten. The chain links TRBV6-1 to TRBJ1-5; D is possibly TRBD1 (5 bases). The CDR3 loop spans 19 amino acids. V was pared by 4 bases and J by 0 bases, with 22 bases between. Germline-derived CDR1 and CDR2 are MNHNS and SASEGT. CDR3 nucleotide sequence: TGTGCCAGCAGTGGCGGGGGGGTAGAAGAATTCTATAGCAATCAGCCCCAGCATTTT. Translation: CASSGGGVEEFYSNQPQHF.

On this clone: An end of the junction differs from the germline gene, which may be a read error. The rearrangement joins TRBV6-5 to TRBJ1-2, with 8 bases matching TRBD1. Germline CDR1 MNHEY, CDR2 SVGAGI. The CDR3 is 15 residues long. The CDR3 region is CASSYSDRAKYGYTF. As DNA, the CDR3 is TGTGCCAGCAGTTACTCGGACAGGGCTAAGTATGGCTACACCTTC.

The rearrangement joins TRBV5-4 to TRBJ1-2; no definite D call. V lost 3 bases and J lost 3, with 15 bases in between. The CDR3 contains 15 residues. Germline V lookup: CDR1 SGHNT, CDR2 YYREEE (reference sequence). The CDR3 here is CASSSPGAGHYGYTF. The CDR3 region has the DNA TGTGCCAGCAGCTCTCCGGGAGCGGGTCACTATGGCTACACCTTC.

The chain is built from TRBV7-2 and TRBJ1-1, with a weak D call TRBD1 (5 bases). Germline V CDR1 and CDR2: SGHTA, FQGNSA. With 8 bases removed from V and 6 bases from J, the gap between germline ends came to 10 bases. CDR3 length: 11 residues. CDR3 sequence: CASPQGSEAFF. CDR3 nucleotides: TGTGCCAGCCCCCAGGGTTCTGAAGCTTTCTTT.

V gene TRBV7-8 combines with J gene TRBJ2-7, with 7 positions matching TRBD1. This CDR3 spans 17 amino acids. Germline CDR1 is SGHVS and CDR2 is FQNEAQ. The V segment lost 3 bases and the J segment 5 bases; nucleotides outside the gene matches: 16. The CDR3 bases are TGTGCCAGCAGCTTGGATGGGACAGTGCTAACGGTTGACGAGCAGTACTTC. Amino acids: CASSLDGTVLTVDEQYF.

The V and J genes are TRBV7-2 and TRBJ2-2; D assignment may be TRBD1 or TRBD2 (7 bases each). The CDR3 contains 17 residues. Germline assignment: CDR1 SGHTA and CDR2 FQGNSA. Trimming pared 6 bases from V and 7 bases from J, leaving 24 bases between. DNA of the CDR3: TGTGCCAGCAGTAGACAACTTACTGTCAGGGGGGGCGGGGAGCTGTTTTTT. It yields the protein CASSRQLTVRGGGELFF. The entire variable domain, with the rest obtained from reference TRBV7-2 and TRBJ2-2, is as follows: GAGVSQSPSNKVTEKGKDVELRCDPISGHTALYWYRQSLGQGLEFLIYFQGNSAPDKSGLPSDRFSAERTGGSVSTLTIQRTQQEDSAVYLCASSRQLTVRGGGELFFGEGSRLTVL.

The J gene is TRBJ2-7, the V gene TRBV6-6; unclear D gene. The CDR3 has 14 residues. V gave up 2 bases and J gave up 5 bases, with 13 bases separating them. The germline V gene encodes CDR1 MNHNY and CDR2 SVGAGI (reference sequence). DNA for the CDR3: TGTGCCAGCAGTTACGGCACGGTAGACGACGAGCAGTACTTC. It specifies CASSYGTVDDEQYF.

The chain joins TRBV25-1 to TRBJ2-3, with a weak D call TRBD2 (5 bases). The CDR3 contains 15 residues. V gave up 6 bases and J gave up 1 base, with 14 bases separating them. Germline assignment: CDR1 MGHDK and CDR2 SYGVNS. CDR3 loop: CASSLWESGTDTQYF. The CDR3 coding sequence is TGTGCCAGCAGCCTGTGGGAGTCGGGCACAGATACGCAGTATTTT.

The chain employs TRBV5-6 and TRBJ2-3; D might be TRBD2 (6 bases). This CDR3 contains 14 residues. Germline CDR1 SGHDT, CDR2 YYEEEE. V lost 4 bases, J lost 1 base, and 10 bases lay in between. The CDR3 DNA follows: TGTGCCAGCAGCCGGGCTAGCGGCACAGATACGCAGTATTTT. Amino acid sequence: CASSRASGTDTQYF.

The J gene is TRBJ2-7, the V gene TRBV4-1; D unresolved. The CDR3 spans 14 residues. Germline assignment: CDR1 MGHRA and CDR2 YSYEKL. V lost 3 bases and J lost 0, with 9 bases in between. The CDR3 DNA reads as TGCGCCAGCAGCCATTTATCCAGCTCCTACGAGCAGTACTTC. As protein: CASSHLSSSYEQYF.

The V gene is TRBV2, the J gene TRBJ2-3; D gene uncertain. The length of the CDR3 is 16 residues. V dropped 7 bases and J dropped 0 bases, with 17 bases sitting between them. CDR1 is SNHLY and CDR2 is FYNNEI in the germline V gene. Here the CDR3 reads CASKVSSVPSTDTQYF. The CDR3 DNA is TGTGCCAGCAAGGTCAGTTCGGTCCCTAGCACAGATACGCAGTATTTT.

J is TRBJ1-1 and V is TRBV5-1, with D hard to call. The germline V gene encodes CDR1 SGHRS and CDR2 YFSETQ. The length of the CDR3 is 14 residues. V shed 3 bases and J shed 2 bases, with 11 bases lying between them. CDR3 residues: CASSYREGNTEAFF. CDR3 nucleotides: TGCGCCAGCAGCTACCGAGAGGGAAACACTGAAGCTTTCTTT.

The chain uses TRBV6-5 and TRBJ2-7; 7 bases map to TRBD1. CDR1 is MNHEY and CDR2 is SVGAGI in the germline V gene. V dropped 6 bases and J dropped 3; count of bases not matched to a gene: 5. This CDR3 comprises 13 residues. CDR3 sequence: CASSSYRGYEQYF. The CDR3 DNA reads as TGTGCCAGCAGCTCGTACAGGGGCTACGAGCAGTACTTC.

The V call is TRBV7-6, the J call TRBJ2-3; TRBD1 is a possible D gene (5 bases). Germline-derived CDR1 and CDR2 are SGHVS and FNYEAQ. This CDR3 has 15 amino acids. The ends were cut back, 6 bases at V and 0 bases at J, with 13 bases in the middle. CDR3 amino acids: CASSWGYTSTDTQYF. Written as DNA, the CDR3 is TGTGCCAGCAGTTGGGGCTACACTAGCACAGATACGCAGTATTTT.

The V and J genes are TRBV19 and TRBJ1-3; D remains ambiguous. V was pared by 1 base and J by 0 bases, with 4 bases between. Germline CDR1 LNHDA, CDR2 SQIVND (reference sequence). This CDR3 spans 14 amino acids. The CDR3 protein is CASSIGSSGNTIYF. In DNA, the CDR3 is TGTGCCAGTAGTATAGGCAGCTCTGGAAACACCATATATTTT.

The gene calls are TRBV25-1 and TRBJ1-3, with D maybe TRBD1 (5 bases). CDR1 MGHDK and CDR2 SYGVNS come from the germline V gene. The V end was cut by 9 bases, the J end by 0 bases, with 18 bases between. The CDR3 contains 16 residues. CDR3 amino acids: CASRASGHLSGNTIYF. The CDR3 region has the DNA TGTGCCAGTCGTGCCTCAGGACACCTCTCTGGAAACACCATATATTTT. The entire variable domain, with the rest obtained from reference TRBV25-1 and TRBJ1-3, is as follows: EADIYQTPRYLVIGTGKKITLECSQTMGHDKMYWYQQDPGMELHLIHYSYGVNSTEKGDLSSESTVSRIRTEHFPLTLESARPSHTSQYLCASRASGHLSGNTIYFGEGSWLTVV.

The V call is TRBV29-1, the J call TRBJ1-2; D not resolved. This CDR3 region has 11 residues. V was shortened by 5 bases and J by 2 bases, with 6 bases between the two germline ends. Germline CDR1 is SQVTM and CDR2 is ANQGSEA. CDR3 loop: CSVPGNYGYTF. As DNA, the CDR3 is TGCAGCGTTCCCGGGAACTATGGCTACACCTTC.

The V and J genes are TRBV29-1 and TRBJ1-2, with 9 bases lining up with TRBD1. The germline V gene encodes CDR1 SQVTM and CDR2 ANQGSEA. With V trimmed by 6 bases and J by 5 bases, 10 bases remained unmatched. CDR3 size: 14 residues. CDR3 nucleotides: TGCAGCGTGGCAACGGGACAGGGAAGGTATGGCTACACCTTC. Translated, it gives CSVATGQGRYGYTF.